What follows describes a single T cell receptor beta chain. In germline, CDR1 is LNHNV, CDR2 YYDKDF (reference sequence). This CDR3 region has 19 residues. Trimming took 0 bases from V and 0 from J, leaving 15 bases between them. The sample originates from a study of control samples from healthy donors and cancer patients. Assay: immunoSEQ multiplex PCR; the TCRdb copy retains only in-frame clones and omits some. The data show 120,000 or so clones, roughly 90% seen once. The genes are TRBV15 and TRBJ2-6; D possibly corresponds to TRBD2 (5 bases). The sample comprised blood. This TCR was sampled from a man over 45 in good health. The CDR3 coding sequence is TGTGCCACCAGCAGAGAATCATTTGGGCGGGTCTCTGGGGCCAACGTCCTGACTTTC. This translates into CATSRESFGRVSGANVLTF.